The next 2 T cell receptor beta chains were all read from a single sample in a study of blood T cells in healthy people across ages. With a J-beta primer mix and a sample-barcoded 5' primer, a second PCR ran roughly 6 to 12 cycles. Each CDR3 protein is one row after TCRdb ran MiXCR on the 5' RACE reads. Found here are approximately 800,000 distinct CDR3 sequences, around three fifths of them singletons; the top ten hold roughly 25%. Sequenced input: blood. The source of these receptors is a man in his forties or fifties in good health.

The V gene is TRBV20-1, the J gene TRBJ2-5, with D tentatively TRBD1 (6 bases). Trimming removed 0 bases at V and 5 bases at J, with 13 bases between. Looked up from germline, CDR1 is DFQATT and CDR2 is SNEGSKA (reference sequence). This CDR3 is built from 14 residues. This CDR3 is CSARDHRVGETQYF. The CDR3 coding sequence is TGCAGTGCTAGAGATCACAGGGTGGGGGAGACCCAGTACTTC.

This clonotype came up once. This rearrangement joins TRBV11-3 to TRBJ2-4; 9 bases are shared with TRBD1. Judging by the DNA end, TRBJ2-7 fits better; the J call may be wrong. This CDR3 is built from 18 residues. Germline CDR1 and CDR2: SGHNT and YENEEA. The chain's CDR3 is CASSLDYSGTGIPYEQYF. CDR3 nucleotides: TGTGCCAGCAGCTTAGATTATTCCGGGACAGGGATTCCTTACGAGCAGTACTTC.